Included here is one TCR beta chain sequence, with context. A much larger clone sits a single nucleotide away, making a read error possible. Germline V CDR1 and CDR2: SGHRS, YFSETQ. The CDR3 contains 15 residues. The data were taken from a study of blood T cells in healthy people across ages. A second roughly 6 to 11 cycle PCR used barcoded and J-beta primers. From the 5' RACE reads, TCRdb called clonotypes with MiXCR, one entry per CDR3 protein. Found here are about 930,000 distinct CDR3 sequences, 25% to 35% of them singletons; the top ten hold 10%. The same data also contributed to another study, on T cells of mothers and their children.

The clonotype originates from a middle-aged woman in good health. This rearrangement joins TRBV5-1 to TRBJ2-7; 10 bases match TRBD2. The J call may be faulty, since TRBJ2-5 better matches the DNA end. The sequenced sample was blood. The CDR3 region has the DNA TGCGCCGGCTACCTCGCCAGCGGGAGGGAGGAGACCCAGTACTTC. It specifies CAGYLASGREETQYF.